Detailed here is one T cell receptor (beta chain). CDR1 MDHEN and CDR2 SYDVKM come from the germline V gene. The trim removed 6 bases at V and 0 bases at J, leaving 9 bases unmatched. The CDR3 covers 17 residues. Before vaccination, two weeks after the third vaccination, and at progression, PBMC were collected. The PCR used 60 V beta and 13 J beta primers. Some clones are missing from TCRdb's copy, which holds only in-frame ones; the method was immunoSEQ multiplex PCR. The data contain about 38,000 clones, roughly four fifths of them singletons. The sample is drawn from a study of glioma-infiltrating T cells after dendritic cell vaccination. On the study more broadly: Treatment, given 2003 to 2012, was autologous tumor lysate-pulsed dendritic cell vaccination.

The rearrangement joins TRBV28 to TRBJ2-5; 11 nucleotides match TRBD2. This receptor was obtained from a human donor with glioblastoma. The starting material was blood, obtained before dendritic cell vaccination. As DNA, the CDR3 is TGTGCCAGCAGCGGCGAAGGACTAGCGGGTTACCAAGAGACCCAGTACTTC. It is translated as CASSGEGLAGYQETQYF.